This entry lists 21 T cell receptor beta chains sequenced from one sample in a study of cytomegalovirus exposure and HLA in healthy donors. Repertoires were generated with immunoSEQ multiplex PCR, while TCRdb's copy carries only in-frame clones and drops some. The sample shows hundreds of thousands of clones, about 90% of them seen only once. The sample comprised PBMCs. These TCRs come from a man aged 18-30 years in good health and CMV-seropositive.

V is TRBV19 and J is TRBJ1-5; D not resolved. The CDR3 has 16 amino acids. CDR1 LNHDA and CDR2 SQIVND come from the germline V gene (reference sequence). Trimming left V 1 base short and J 3 bases short, with 13 bases between. CDR3 in amino acids: CASSIGSRGSNQPQHF. CDR3 sequence (DNA): TGTGCCAGTAGTATAGGCAGTCGAGGATCCAATCAGCCCCAGCATTTT.

The genes are TRBV6-7 and TRBJ2-3, with D possibly TRBD2 on 6 matching bases. TRBV6-7 is placed among ORFs of uncertain function. V was trimmed by 4 bases and J by 4 bases, leaving 18 bases between them. The CDR3 is 16 amino acids. In DNA, the CDR3 is TGTGCCAGCAGTTTTGAGAACGGGAGAGAAGCAGATACGCAGTATTTT. It codes for CASSFENGREADTQYF.

The chain recombines TRBV11-1 with TRBJ1-1, with D uncertain. CDR1 and CDR2 (germline): SGHAT, FQDESV (reference sequence). Trimming took off 5 bases at V and 9 bases at J, with 16 bases between the two ends. This CDR3 has 13 amino acids. The CDR3 DNA follows: TGTGCCAGCAGCACAGCGGGTAATAGAAAAGCTTTCTTT. Translated, it gives CASSTAGNRKAFF.

The chain combines TRBV5-1 with TRBJ2-7; D may match TRBD1 or TRBD2 (5 bases each). Deletions cut 3 bases from V and 6 bases from J, with 7 bases between. This CDR3 spans 11 amino acids. CDR1 SGHRS and CDR2 YFSETQ come from the germline V gene. DNA of the CDR3: TGCGCCAGCAGCTGGGGGAGCGAGCAGTACTTC. This sequence encodes CASSWGSEQYF.

The genes are TRBV7-3 and TRBJ1-1; 7 bases are shared with TRBD1. Germline CDR1 reads SGHTA; CDR2 reads FQGTGA. Trimming took 2 bases from V and 11 from J; bases not matched to a gene: 8. The CDR3 length is 13 residues. The CDR3 nucleotides are TGTGCCAGCAGCTTAGGAGACAGGGAAAGGGCTTTCTTT. Its translation: CASSLGDRERAFF.

The V and J genes are TRBV6-5 and TRBJ1-1; 8 positions agree with TRBD1. CDR3 length equals 14 residues. CDR1 MNHEY and CDR2 SVGAGI come from the germline V gene. The V and J ends lost 4 bases and 1 base, in that order; junction bases with no gene match: 2. CDR3 loop: CASSWTGKNTEAFF. Here the CDR3 DNA reads TGTGCCAGCAGTTGGACAGGGAAGAACACTGAAGCTTTCTTT.

The CDR3 DNA follows: TGTGCCAGCAGTTCCTCAAGGGGACCGATCACCTACGAGCAGTACTTC. It is translated as CASSSSRGPITYEQYF. The genes are TRBV27 and TRBJ2-7; possibly TRBD1 or TRBD2 for D (5 bases each). The CDR3 is 16 amino acids. Germline V gives CDR1 MNHEY, CDR2 SMNVEV (reference sequence). Between the trimmed V and J ends, which lost 4 bases and 2 bases, there was a span of 18 bases.

The genes are TRBV5-1 and TRBJ1-4; the D is unclear. The CDR3 consists of 15 residues. Germline CDR1 SGHRS, CDR2 YFSETQ. The ends were cut back, 4 bases at V and 5 bases at J, with 15 bases in the middle. CDR3 region: CASSPGKGLNEKLFF. Written as DNA, the CDR3 is TGCGCCAGCAGCCCCGGTAAGGGATTGAATGAAAAACTGTTTTTT.

J is TRBJ2-2 and V is TRBV9; 8 bases line up with TRBD1. J was trimmed by 1 base and V by 6 bases; bases with no gene match: 5. CDR3 size: 15 residues. Germline assignment: CDR1 SGDLS and CDR2 YYNGEE. The CDR3 DNA follows: TGTGCCAGCAACCGACAGGGGATGAACACCGGGGAGCTGTTTTTT. Translated, it gives CASNRQGMNTGELFF. Full variable domain (missing parts from reference TRBV9 and TRBJ2-2): DSGVTQTPKHLITATGQRVTLRCSPRSGDLSVYWYQQSLDQGLQFLIQYYNGEERAKGNILERFSAQQFPDLHSELNLSSLELGDSALYFCASNRQGMNTGELFFGEGSRLTVL.

V gene TRBV11-3 combines with J gene TRBJ2-1; TRBD2 matches 7 bases. After removal of 5 bases from V and 10 bases from J, the junction contained 8 bases not matched to a gene. The CDR3 has 13 amino acids. Germline-derived CDR1 and CDR2 are SGHNT and YENEEA. CDR3 sequence reads: CASSLTQTSEQFF. CDR3 nucleotides: TGTGCCAGCAGCCTAACCCAGACTAGCGAGCAGTTCTTC.

The J gene is TRBJ1-2, the V gene TRBV6-5; D perhaps matches TRBD1 (5 bases). The CDR3 totals 14 residues. Trimming cost V 1 base and J 8 bases, with 14 bases left between them. The germline gives CDR1 MNHEY, CDR2 SVGAGI. The CDR3 region has the DNA TGTGCCAGCAGTTACTGGCAGGGTAGTGGCGGCTACACCTTC. Translation gives CASSYWQGSGGYTF.

This CDR3 is CAWIYKTDGTEAFF. The CDR3 DNA sequence: TGTGCCTGGATATACAAAACAGATGGCACTGAAGCTTTCTTT. The chain is built from TRBV30 and TRBJ1-1, with no clear D. The CDR3 has 14 residues. Per the germline V gene, CDR1 is GTSNPN and CDR2 is SVGIG (reference sequence). The V and J ends lost 4 bases and 4 bases respectively, with 16 bases between them.

J is TRBJ2-2 and V is TRBV2, with 7 positions matching TRBD2. CDR3 length: 13 amino acids. Germline V lookup: CDR1 SNHLY, CDR2 FYNNEI. The V segment lost 7 bases and the J segment 9 bases; nucleotides outside the gene matches: 8. The CDR3 protein is CASTKVGGRELFF. In DNA form, the CDR3 reads TGTGCCAGCACCAAAGTGGGGGGGAGGGAGCTGTTTTTT.

V and J are TRBV15 and TRBJ2-7; TRBD2 aligns across 7 bases. Germline values: CDR1 LNHNV, CDR2 YYDKDF (reference sequence). The length of the CDR3 is 17 residues. J was trimmed by 1 base and V by 5 bases; bases with no gene match: 14. CDR3 protein: CATSPGRGGRGSYEQYF. For the CDR3, the DNA is TGTGCCACCAGCCCCGGTAGGGGCGGGAGAGGGTCCTACGAGCAGTACTTC.

The chain employs TRBV7-2 and TRBJ1-1; a weak D match, TRBD1 (5 bases). Germline V gene sequence: CDR1 SGHTA, CDR2 FQGNSA. V was trimmed by 2 bases and J by 4 bases, leaving 8 bases between them. The CDR3 has 13 residues. This chain's CDR3 is CASSLQQGTEAFF. The CDR3 DNA is TGTGCCAGCAGCTTACAGCAGGGCACTGAAGCTTTCTTT.

To note about this clone: The same CDR3 arises from other DNA sequences in this sample as well. The V gene is TRBV19, the J gene TRBJ2-7, with 9 bases fitting TRBD1. Trimming at V came to 4 bases and at J to 2 bases, leaving 3 bases not matched to a gene. The CDR3 has 14 residues. In germline, CDR1 is LNHDA, CDR2 SQIVND (reference sequence). The CDR3 loop reads CASSSRDRAYEQYF. The CDR3, as DNA: TGTGCCAGTAGTAGCAGGGACAGGGCCTACGAGCAGTACTTC. Together with reference TRBV19 and TRBJ2-7, the CDR3 gives the full variable domain: DGGITQSPKYLFRKEGQNVTLSCEQNLNHDAMYWYRQDPGQGLRLIYYSQIVNDFQKGDIAEGYSVSREKKESFPLTVTSAQKNPTAFYLCASSSRDRAYEQYFGPGTRLTVT.

The chain combines TRBV19 with TRBJ1-2; 9 positions match TRBD1. V trimming: 6 bases; J trimming: 12 bases; junction bases outside the gene matches: 11. This CDR3 comprises 13 residues. The germline V gene encodes CDR1 LNHDA and CDR2 SQIVND (reference sequence). This CDR3 reads CASSSGTGIDDTF. The CDR3 bases are TGTGCCAGTAGCTCCGGGACAGGGATCGACGACACCTTC.

This sequence joins TRBV29-1 and TRBJ2-5; D is possibly TRBD2 (5 bases). Germline V gene sequence: CDR1 SQVTM, CDR2 ANQGSEA. V was trimmed by 3 bases and J by 5 bases, leaving 19 bases between them. CDR3 length equals 15 residues. In DNA form, the CDR3 reads TGCAGCGTTGAGGGGATCGGCGGACCGGGGGAGACCCAGTACTTC. Translation gives CSVEGIGGPGETQYF.

V usage is TRBV10-2 and J usage is TRBJ1-2; 8 bases fit TRBD1. Germline-derived CDR1 and CDR2 are WSHSY and SAAADI. V lost 8 bases to trimming and J lost 5 bases; unmatched junction nucleotides: 10. CDR3 length: 14 residues. The CDR3 loop reads CASHDGQGSYGYTF. The CDR3 DNA follows: TGCGCCAGCCACGACGGACAGGGCTCTTATGGCTACACCTTC.

The chain uses TRBV9 and TRBJ1-1; D is unclear. Trimming removed 2 bases at V and 6 bases at J, with 17 bases between. The CDR3 length is 15 residues. Per the germline V gene, CDR1 is SGDLS and CDR2 is YYNGEE. CDR3: CASSVHAAKGPEAFF. CDR3 coding DNA: TGTGCCAGCAGCGTTCACGCAGCCAAAGGTCCTGAAGCTTTCTTT.

Comments on this clone: Sequence at one end of the junction differs from germline and may be a read error. This chain uses TRBV27 with TRBJ1-5; 7 bases line up with TRBD1. Per the germline V gene, CDR1 is MNHEY and CDR2 is SMNVEV (reference sequence). The CDR3 contains 14 residues. CDR3 loop: CASSPGQAGQSQHF. CDR3 bases: TGTGCCAGCAGTCCCGGACAGGCCGGTCAGTCCCAGCATTTT.